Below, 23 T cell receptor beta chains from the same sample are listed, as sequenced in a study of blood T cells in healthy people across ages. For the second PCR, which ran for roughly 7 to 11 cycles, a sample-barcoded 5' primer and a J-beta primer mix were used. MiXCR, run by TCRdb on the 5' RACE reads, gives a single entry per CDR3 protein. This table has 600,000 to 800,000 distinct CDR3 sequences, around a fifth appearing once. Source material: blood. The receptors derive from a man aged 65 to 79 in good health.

CDR3 protein: CASSISSTASTDTQYF. CDR3 in DNA: TGTGCCAGTAGTATAAGTTCGACCGCATCCACAGATACGCAGTATTTT. The chain combines TRBV19 with TRBJ2-3, with D uncertain. Trimming shortened V by 2 bases and J by 2 bases, and 14 bases separated the two germline ends. The CDR3 consists of 16 residues. Germline V gene data show CDR1 as LNHDA and CDR2 as SQIVND (reference sequence).

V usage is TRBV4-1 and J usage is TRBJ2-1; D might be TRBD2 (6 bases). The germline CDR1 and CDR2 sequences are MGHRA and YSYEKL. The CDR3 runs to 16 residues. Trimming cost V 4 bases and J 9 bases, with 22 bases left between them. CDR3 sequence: CASSPGSGAPSVEQFF. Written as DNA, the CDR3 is TGCGCCAGCAGCCCTGGTTCGGGAGCCCCCTCGGTTGAGCAGTTCTTC.

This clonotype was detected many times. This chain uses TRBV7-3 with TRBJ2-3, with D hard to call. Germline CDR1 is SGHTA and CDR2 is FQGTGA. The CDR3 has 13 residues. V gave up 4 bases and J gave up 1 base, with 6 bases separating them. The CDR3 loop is CASSSLGTDTQYF. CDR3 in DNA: TGTGCCAGCAGCTCCCTTGGCACAGATACGCAGTATTTT. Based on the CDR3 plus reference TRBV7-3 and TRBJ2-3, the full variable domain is GAGVSQTPSNKVTEKGKYVELRCDPISGHTALYWYRQSLGQGPEFLIYFQGTGAADDSGLPNDRFFAVRPEGSVSTLKIQRTERGDSAVYLCASSSLGTDTQYFGPGTRLTVL.

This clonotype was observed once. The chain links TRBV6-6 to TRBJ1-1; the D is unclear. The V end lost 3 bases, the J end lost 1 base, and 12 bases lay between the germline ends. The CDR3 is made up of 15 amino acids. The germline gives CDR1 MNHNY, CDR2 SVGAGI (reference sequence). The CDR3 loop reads CASSYVGEANTEAFF. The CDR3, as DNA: TGTGCCAGCAGTTATGTCGGGGAGGCGAACACTGAAGCTTTCTTT.

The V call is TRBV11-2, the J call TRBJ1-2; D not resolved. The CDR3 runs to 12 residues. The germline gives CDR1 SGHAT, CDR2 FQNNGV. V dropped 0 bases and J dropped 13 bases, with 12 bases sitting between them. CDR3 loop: CASSLDGISFTF. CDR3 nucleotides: TGTGCCAGCAGCTTAGATGGTATCTCTTTCACCTTC.

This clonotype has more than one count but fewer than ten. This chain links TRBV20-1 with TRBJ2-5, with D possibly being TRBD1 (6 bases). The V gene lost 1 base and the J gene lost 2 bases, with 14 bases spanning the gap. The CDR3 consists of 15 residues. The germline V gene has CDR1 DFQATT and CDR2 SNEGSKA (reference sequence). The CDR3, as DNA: TGCAGTGCTAGAGTGCTGGGGGCGCAACAAGAGACCCAGTACTTC. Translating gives CSARVLGAQQETQYF.

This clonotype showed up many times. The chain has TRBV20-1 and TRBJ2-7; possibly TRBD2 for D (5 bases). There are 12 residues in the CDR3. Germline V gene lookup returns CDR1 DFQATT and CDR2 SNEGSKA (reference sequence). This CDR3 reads CGVSGEGYEQYF. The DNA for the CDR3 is TGCGGCGTAAGTGGTGAGGGCTACGAGCAGTACTTC.

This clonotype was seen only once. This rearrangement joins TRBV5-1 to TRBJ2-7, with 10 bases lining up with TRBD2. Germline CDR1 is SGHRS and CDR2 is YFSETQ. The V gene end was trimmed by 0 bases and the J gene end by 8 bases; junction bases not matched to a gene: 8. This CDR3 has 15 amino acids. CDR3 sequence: CASSLVVAGGHKQYF. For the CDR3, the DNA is TGCGCCAGCAGCTTGGTCGTAGCGGGAGGCCACAAGCAGTACTTC.

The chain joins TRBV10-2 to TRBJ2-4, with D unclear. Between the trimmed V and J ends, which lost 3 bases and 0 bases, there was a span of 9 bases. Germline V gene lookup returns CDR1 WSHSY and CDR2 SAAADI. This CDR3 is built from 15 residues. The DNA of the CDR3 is TGCGCCAGCAGTGAAGGCAGGTTAGCCAAAAACATTCAGTACTTC. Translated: CASSEGRLAKNIQYF.

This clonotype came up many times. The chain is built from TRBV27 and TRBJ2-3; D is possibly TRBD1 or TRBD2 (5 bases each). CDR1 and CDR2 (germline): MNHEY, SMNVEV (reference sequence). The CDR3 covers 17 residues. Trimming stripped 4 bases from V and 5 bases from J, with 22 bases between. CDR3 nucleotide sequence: TGTGCCAGCAGTTCGATTGGAGCAGGGAGAAAGGAAGATACGCAGTATTTT. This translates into CASSSIGAGRKEDTQYF.

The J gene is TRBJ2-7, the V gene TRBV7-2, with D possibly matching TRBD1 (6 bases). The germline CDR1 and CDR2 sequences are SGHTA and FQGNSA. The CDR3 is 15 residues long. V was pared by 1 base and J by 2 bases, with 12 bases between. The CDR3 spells CASSLEGTHPYEQYF. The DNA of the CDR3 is TGTGCCAGCAGCTTAGAGGGGACACACCCCTACGAGCAGTACTTC.

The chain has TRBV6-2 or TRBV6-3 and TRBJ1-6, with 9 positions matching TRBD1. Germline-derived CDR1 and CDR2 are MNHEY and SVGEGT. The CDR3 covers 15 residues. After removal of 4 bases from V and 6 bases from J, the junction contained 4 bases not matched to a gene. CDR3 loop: CASSSRQGGNSPLHF. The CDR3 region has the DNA TGTGCCAGCAGTTCTCGACAGGGGGGTAATTCACCCCTCCACTTT.

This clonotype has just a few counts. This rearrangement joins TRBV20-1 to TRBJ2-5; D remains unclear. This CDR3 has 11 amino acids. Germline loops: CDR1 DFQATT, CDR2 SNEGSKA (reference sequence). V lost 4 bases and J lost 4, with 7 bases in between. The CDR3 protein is CSAIPLETQYF. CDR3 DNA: TGCAGTGCTATCCCCCTAGAGACCCAGTACTTC.

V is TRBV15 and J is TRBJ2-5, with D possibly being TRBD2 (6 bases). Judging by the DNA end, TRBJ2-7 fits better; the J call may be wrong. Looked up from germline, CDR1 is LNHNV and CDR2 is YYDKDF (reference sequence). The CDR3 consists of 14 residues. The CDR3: CATSRDPGGYEQYF. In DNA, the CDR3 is TGTGCCACCAGCAGAGATCCCGGGGGCTACGAGCAGTACTTC.

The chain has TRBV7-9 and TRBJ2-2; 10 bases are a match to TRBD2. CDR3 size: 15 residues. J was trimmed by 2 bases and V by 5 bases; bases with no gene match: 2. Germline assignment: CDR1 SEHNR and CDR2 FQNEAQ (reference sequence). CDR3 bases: TGTGCCAGCAGCACTAGCGGGATCAACACCGGGGAGCTGTTTTTT. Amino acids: CASSTSGINTGELFF.

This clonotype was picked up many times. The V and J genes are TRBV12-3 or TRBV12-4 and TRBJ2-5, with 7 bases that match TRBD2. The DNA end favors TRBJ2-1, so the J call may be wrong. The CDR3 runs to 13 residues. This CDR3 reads CASRLGLEDEQFF. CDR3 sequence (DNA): TGTGCCAGCAGACTCGGACTAGAAGATGAGCAGTTCTTC.

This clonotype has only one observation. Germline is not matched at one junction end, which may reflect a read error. CDR3 coding DNA: TGTGCCAGCAGTACCCAGGGGAGCTCCTACGATGAGCAGTTCTTC. This encodes CASSTQGSSYDEQFF. The chain recombines TRBV9 with TRBJ2-1, with D perhaps matching TRBD1 (6 bases). The CDR3 is 15 amino acids. Germline V lookup: CDR1 SGDLS, CDR2 YYNGEE.

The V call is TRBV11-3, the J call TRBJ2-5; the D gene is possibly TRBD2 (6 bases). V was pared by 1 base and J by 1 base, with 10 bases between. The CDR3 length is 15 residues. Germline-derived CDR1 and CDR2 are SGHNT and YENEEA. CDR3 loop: CASSLGGSGQETQYF. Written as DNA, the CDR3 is TGTGCCAGCAGCTTAGGCGGTAGCGGCCAAGAGACCCAGTACTTC.

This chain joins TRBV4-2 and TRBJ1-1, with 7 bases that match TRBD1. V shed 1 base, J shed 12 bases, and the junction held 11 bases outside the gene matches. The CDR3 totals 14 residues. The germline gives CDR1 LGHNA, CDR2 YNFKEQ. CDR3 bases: TGTGCCAGCAGCCAAGGCCGACAGGGTCGCGGGACTTTCTTT. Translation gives CASSQGRQGRGTFF.

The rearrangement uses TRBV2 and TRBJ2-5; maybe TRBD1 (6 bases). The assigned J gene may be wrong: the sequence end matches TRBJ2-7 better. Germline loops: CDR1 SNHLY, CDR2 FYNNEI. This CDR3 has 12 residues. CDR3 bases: TGTGCCATCGGACAGACATCCTACGAGCAGTACTTC. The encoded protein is CAIGQTSYEQYF.

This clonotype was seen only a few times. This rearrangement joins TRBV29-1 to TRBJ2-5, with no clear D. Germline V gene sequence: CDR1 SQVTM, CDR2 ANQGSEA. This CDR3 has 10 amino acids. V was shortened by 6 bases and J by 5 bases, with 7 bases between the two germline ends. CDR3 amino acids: CSVATETQYF. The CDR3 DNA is TGCAGCGTCGCCACCGAGACCCAGTACTTC.

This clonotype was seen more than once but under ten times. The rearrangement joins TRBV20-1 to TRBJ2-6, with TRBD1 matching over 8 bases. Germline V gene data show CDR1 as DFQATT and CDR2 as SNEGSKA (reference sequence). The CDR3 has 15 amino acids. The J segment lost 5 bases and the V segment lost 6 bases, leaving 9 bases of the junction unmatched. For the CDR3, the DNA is TGCAGTGCGCAACCCCGGGACAGGCGGGCCAACGTCCTGACTTTC. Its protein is CSAQPRDRRANVLTF.

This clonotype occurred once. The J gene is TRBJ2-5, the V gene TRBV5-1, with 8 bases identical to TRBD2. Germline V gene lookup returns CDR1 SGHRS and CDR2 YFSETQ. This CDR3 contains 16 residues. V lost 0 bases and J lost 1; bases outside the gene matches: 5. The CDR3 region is CASSLDTSGAQETQYF. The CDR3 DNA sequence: TGCGCCAGCAGCTTGGATACTAGCGGAGCCCAAGAGACCCAGTACTTC.